Sequencing of this T cell receptor (beta chain) was carried out in a study of response to subunit inactivated influenza vaccine. A single record per CDR3 protein comes from TCRdb applying MiXCR to the RT-PCR reads. The sample carries about 500,000 distinct CDR3 sequences, approximately 16% recorded once. Germline CDR1 reads LGHNA; CDR2 reads YSLEER. The CDR3 is made up of 17 amino acids. V was cut by 1 base and J by 5 bases, with 20 bases left in between. Sequenced here: CD4+ T cells sorted from PBMCs, sampled less than 25 months after vaccination. The TCR was taken from a man aged 45-69 years who received an inactivated influenza vaccine. The chain has TRBV4-3 and TRBJ2-5; D is perhaps TRBD1 or TRBD2 (6 bases each). DNA for the CDR3: TGCGCCAGCAGCCAAGGGGTAGCACAGGGTGGGGGGGAGACCCAGTACTTC. This gives the protein CASSQGVAQGGGETQYF.